Presented here are 20 T cell receptor beta chains from one specimen sequenced in a study of blood T cell repertoires in COVID-19. Produced via immunoSEQ multiplex PCR; TCRdb's table is partial and in-frame only. The sample consists of 120,000 to 150,000 clones, approximately 85% of them appearing once. Sequencing input: peripheral blood. The receptors here all came from a middle-aged man with acute or convalescent COVID-19.

The genes are TRBV3-1 (or the pseudogene TRBV3-2) and TRBJ2-1; D might be TRBD1 (5 bases). V gave up 4 bases and J gave up 6 bases, with 13 bases separating them. The germline V gene has CDR1 LGHDT and CDR2 YNNKEL (reference sequence). This CDR3 region has 14 residues. Here the CDR3 reads CASSLYDRINEQFF. The CDR3 DNA reads TGTGCCAGCAGCCTCTACGACAGAATCAATGAGCAGTTCTTC.

This clone was detected only a few times. The missing conserved phenylalanine or tryptophan at the end of this CDR3 makes a read error likely. It is unclear where the CDR3 begins or ends on the DNA, so no DNA is shown, and the CDR3 is as TCRdb lists it. The gene calls are TRBV29-1 and TRBJ1-1; the D call of TRBD1 is as the table states it, not checked on the DNA. Ends included, the CDR3 has 12 residues. The germline V gene encodes CDR1 SQVTM and CDR2 ANQGSEA. The CDR3 protein is CSVVPQGARVFS.

The chain couples TRBV5-1 to TRBJ2-3; TRBD2 matches 10 bases. Germline values: CDR1 SGHRS, CDR2 YFSETQ. This CDR3 comprises 17 residues. With 0 bases clipped from V and 1 base from J, the junction kept 5 bases outside the gene matches. CDR3 protein: CASSLAQAGGRTDTQYF. The CDR3 DNA reads as TGCGCCAGCAGCTTGGCCCAAGCGGGGGGGCGCACAGATACGCAGTATTTT. The full variable domain, with the rest looked up from reference TRBV5-1 and TRBJ2-3, is KAGVTQTPRYLIKTRGQQVTLSCSPISGHRSVSWYQQTPGQGLQFLFEYFSETQRNKGNFPGRFSGRQFSNSRSEMNVSTLELGDSALYLCASSLAQAGGRTDTQYFGPGTRLTVL.

J is TRBJ1-4 and V is TRBV11-2; perhaps TRBD1 as D (6 bases). Germline CDR1 SGHAT, CDR2 FQNNGV. V dropped 4 bases and J dropped 0 bases, with 15 bases sitting between them. The CDR3 extends over 17 amino acids. CDR3 amino acids: CASSSYRAPATNEKLFF. The CDR3 DNA reads TGTGCCAGCAGCTCCTACAGGGCCCCCGCAACTAATGAAAAACTGTTTTTT.

The chain is built from TRBV6-5 and TRBJ2-1; a weak D match, TRBD2 (5 bases). This CDR3 is built from 15 residues. The germline V gene encodes CDR1 MNHEY and CDR2 SVGAGI. Trimming removed 0 bases at V and 12 bases at J, with 18 bases between. DNA of the CDR3: TGTGCCAGCAGTTACTCTGGAGGCGTCTCGGACTCGCAGTTCTTC. This translates into CASSYSGGVSDSQFF.

The V call is TRBV12-5, the J call TRBJ2-7, with D possibly being TRBD1 (6 bases). Per the germline V gene, CDR1 is LGHNT and CDR2 is FRNRAP. V was clipped by 0 bases and J by 3 bases, with 21 bases between them. CDR3 length: 18 residues. CDR3 in DNA: TGTGCTAGTGGTTTGGTAAGGACAGCCGAGCAAATGGTCTACGAGCAGTACTTC. This translates into CASGLVRTAEQMVYEQYF. The variable domain in full, completed from reference TRBV12-5 and TRBJ2-7, reads DARVTQTPRHKVTEMGQEVTMRCQPILGHNTVFWYRQTMMQGLELLAYFRNRAPLDDSGMPKDRFSAEMPDATLATLKIQPSEPRDSAVYFCASGLVRTAEQMVYEQYFGPGTRLTVT.

This chain connects TRBV12-3 or TRBV12-4 to TRBJ1-4; D is possibly TRBD1 (5 bases). Trimming removed 4 bases from V and 8 bases from J, with 11 bases in between. The CDR3 runs to 13 residues. CDR3 in DNA: TGTGCCAGCAGTTCTCAGGGTGTCGAAAAACTGTTTTTT. Encoded protein: CASSSQGVEKLFF.

V usage is TRBV5-1 and J usage is TRBJ2-3, with D perhaps matching TRBD1 (6 bases). The CDR3 contains 13 residues. In germline, CDR1 is SGHRS, CDR2 YFSETQ. Deletions cut 1 base from V and 5 bases from J, with 8 bases between. Here the CDR3 DNA reads TGCGCCAGCAGCTTGCACAGGGAAGATACGCAGTATTTT. It specifies CASSLHREDTQYF.

J is TRBJ1-2 and V is TRBV6-5; 8 bases line up with TRBD1. After removal of 2 bases from V and 6 bases from J, the junction contained 8 bases not matched to a gene. Looked up from germline, CDR1 is MNHEY and CDR2 is SVGAGI. The CDR3 length is 15 residues. CDR3 in DNA: TGTGCCAGCAGTTACCCGGACAGGGTTTTAAATGGCTACACCTTC. It encodes CASSYPDRVLNGYTF.

The chain carries TRBV15 and TRBJ2-3; 10 bases agree with TRBD1. After removal of 3 bases from V and 5 bases from J, the junction contained 8 bases not matched to a gene. The CDR3 is made up of 16 amino acids. Germline V gene lookup returns CDR1 LNHNV and CDR2 YYDKDF (reference sequence). The CDR3 is CATSRTGTGVGDTQYF. In DNA, the CDR3 is TGTGCCACCAGCAGGACCGGGACAGGGGTTGGAGATACGCAGTATTTT. Full variable domain (missing parts from reference TRBV15 and TRBJ2-3): DAMVIQNPRYQVTQFGKPVTLSCSQTLNHNVMYWYQQKSSQAPKLLFHYYDKDFNNEADTPDNFQSRRPNTSFCFLDIRSPGLGDTAMYLCATSRTGTGVGDTQYFGPGTRLTVL.

The CDR3 protein is CASSQDINRWTEGSPLHF. CDR3 nucleotide sequence: TGTGCCAGCAGCCAAGATATTAATAGGTGGACAGAAGGTTCACCCCTCCACTTT. V is TRBV3-1 (or the pseudogene TRBV3-2) and J is TRBJ1-6; maybe TRBD1 (6 bases). V gave up 0 bases and J gave up 9 bases, with 21 bases separating them. Germline V gene sequence: CDR1 LGHDT, CDR2 YNNKEL (reference sequence). There are 18 residues in the CDR3.

The chain combines TRBV5-6 with TRBJ1-5, with unresolved D. This CDR3 spans 13 amino acids. Germline loops: CDR1 SGHDT, CDR2 YYEEEE. V dropped 4 bases and J dropped 4 bases, with 9 bases sitting between them. The CDR3 sequence is CASSLDGNQPQHF. In DNA form, the CDR3 reads TGTGCCAGCAGCCTGGACGGTAATCAGCCCCAGCATTTT.

The chain carries TRBV3-1 (or the pseudogene TRBV3-2) and TRBJ1-3; no clear D gene. The germline V gene encodes CDR1 LGHDT and CDR2 YNNKEL (reference sequence). The length of the CDR3 is 20 residues. V dropped 0 bases and J dropped 4 bases, with 25 bases sitting between them. The CDR3 loop reads CASSQDRRIPPEMMGNTIYF. The CDR3 nucleotides read TGTGCCAGCAGCCAAGATCGGCGGATTCCCCCAGAGATGATGGGAAACACCATATATTTT.

The table lists this clone with a few counts. This chain links TRBV27 with TRBJ2-1; D call uncertain. The CDR3 covers 16 residues. Trimming left V 4 bases short and J 6 bases short, with 19 bases between. Germline V gives CDR1 MNHEY, CDR2 SMNVEV (reference sequence). CDR3 loop: CASSSLITQFGNEQFF. Written as DNA, the CDR3 is TGTGCCAGCAGTTCACTAATAACTCAATTTGGCAATGAGCAGTTCTTC.

V is TRBV27 and J is TRBJ2-2; 9 bases match TRBD1. The ends lost 7 bases at V and 3 bases at J; junction bases unmatched: 15. The CDR3 extends over 18 amino acids. CDR1 MNHEY and CDR2 SMNVEV come from the germline V gene (reference sequence). The CDR3 DNA is TGTGCCAGCACCGCTATGCCCCGGGACAGGGAGGACACCGGGGAGCTGTTTTTT. The encoded protein is CASTAMPRDREDTGELFF.

J is TRBJ1-4 and V is TRBV29-1; the match to TRBD1 covers 7 bases. The V gene end was trimmed by 7 bases and the J gene end by 3 bases; junction bases not matched to a gene: 5. Germline loops: CDR1 SQVTM, CDR2 ANQGSEA. The CDR3 runs to 13 residues. CDR3 nucleotides: TGCAGCGCCAGGGACAGATCTAATGAAAAACTGTTTTTT. It specifies CSARDRSNEKLFF.

The chain is built from TRBV29-1 and TRBJ2-3; 7 bases are a match to TRBD1. The CDR3 consists of 17 residues. J gave up 0 bases and V 6 bases, and 15 bases lay outside the gene matches. Looked up from germline, CDR1 is SQVTM and CDR2 is ANQGSEA. CDR3 amino acids: CSVGTAASRSSTDTQYF. The CDR3 DNA reads TGCAGCGTGGGGACAGCCGCTTCCAGATCTAGCACAGATACGCAGTATTTT.

The V and J genes are TRBV18 and TRBJ2-1; the match to TRBD2 covers 12 bases. The CDR3 runs to 19 residues. V lost 3 bases, J lost 0 bases, and 9 bases stayed unmatched. In germline, CDR1 is KGHSH, CDR2 LQKENI. CDR3 in amino acids: CASSPPGLAGGSSYNEQFF. The CDR3 region has the DNA TGTGCCAGCTCACCTCCGGGGCTAGCGGGGGGGAGCTCCTACAATGAGCAGTTCTTC.

The chain recombines TRBV7-3 with TRBJ2-2; TRBD1 aligns across 8 bases. The CDR3 has 16 amino acids. Germline values: CDR1 SGHTA, CDR2 FQGTGA. J lost 7 bases, V lost 5 bases, and 12 bases had no gene match. DNA of the CDR3: TGTGCCAGCAGCCTCGTGGGGCAGGGGGCCGTCGGGGAGCTGTTTTTT. This codes for CASSLVGQGAVGELFF.

The genes are TRBV19 and TRBJ1-6, with D maybe TRBD1 (5 bases). Germline V gene lookup returns CDR1 LNHDA and CDR2 SQIVND (reference sequence). This CDR3 is built from 14 residues. Trimming took off 5 bases at V and 10 bases at J, with 15 bases between the two ends. Here the CDR3 DNA reads TGTGCCAGTAGTTCGACAGCCCGATCCTCACCCCTCCACTTT. Translating it yields CASSSTARSSPLHF.